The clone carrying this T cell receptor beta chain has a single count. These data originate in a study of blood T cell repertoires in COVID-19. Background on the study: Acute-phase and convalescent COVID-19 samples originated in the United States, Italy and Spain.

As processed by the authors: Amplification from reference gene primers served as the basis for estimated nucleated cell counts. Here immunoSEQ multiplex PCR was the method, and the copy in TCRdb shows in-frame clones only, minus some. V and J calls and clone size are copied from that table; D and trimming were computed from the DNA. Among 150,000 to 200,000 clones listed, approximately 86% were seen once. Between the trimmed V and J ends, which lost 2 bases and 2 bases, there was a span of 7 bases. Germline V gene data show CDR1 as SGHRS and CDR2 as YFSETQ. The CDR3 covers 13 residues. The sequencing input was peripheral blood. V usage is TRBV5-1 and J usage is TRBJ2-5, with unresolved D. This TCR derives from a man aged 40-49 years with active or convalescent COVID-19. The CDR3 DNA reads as TGCGCCAGCAGCTTCCGAGCACAAGAGACCCAGTACTTC. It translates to CASSFRAQETQYF.